A selection of T cell receptor beta chains follows, all from one sample in a study of blood T cell repertoires in COVID-19. Libraries were prepared by immunoSEQ multiplex PCR; TCRdb keeps only in-frame clonotypes and omits some of them. The profile shows 250,000 to 350,000 clones, approximately 86% of them singletons. The specimen sequenced was PBMCs or T cells enriched from blood (not recorded which). The source of these receptors is a woman aged 18-35 years who had recovered from COVID-19. The CDR3 runs from the conserved cysteine through the conserved F or W. D genes are given only for firm matches. Size values are once, few and many counts, or a class for expanded clones, and some rows have none.

>TRBV28|TRBJ1-4|NA|NA|17
TGTGCCAGCAGTTCACCAAAAACGACGGGAACTAATGAAAAACTGTTTTTT
CASSSPKTTGTNEKLFF
>TRBV5-6|TRBJ2-1|NA|NA|13
TGTGCCAGCAGCTTGAGTGGGGGCTCTATCCAGTTCTTC
CASSLSGGSIQFF
>TRBV18|TRBJ2-7|few|NA|13
TGTGCCAGCTCACCGAGACTAGAGGACGAGCAGTACTTC
CASSPRLEDEQYF
>TRBV19|TRBJ2-2|NA|NA|17
TGTGCCAGTAGTTTAAGACCAGGGACTCCATACACCGGGGAGCTGTTTTTT
CASSLRPGTPYTGELFF
>TRBV9|TRBJ1-3|NA|NA|16
TGTGCCAGCAGCGTAGGGGGCGGGATTCTCGGAAACACCATATATTTT
CASSVGGGILGNTIYF
>TRBV4-2|TRBJ2-2|NA|NA|16
TGTGCCAGCAGCCAAGTGTCAGCGGCGGGCACCGGGGAGCTGTTTTTT
CASSQVSAAGTGELFF
>TRBV28|TRBJ1-1|NA|TRBD1|16
TGTGCCAGCAGTTCCACGGGTCCAGGGGGTGGGACTGAAGCTTTCTTT
CASSSTGPGGGTEAFF
>TRBV7-9|TRBJ1-4|NA|TRBD1|14
TGTGCCAGCAGCACCCGACAGGGAAGTGAAAAACTGTTTTTT
CASSTRQGSEKLFF
>TRBV7-9|TRBJ2-7|NA|TRBD1|17
TGTGCCAGCAGCCCTAAAAGCCGGGACAGGAGCTCCTACGAGCAGTACTTC
CASSPKSRDRSSYEQYF
>TRBV4-3|TRBJ1-4|NA|NA|15
TGCGCCAGCAGCCAAGGGAGGTGGTGGAATGAAAAACTGTTTTTT
CASSQGRWWNEKLFF
>TRBV5-1|TRBJ2-3|NA|NA|15
TGCGCCAGCAGCTTCGCCGGTCTTAGCACAGATACGCAGTATTTT
CASSFAGLSTDTQYF
>TRBV7-9|TRBJ1-1|NA|NA|13
TGTGCCAGCAGCTTTAGCGAGAACACTGAAGCTTTCTTT
CASSFSENTEAFF
>TRBV19|TRBJ2-7|NA|TRBD1|17
TGTGCCTTTTCGGGACAGGTGTTACCGGGGCTCTCCTACGAGCAGTACTTC
CAFSGQVLPGLSYEQYF
>TRBV5-6|TRBJ2-7|NA|NA|16
TGTGCCAGCAGCTTGGCCGGTGACGCTAGGGGATACGAGCAGTACTTC
CASSLAGDARGYEQYF
>TRBV30|TRBJ1-3|once|TRBD1|17
TGTGCCTGGAGTGTACTGGGACAGGGGGTATCTGGAAACACCATATATTTT
CAWSVLGQGVSGNTIYF
>TRBV15|TRBJ1-6|NA|NA|15
TGTGCCACCAGCACTCGGGGGAGATTTGGGTCACCCCTCCACTTT
CATSTRGRFGSPLHF
>TRBV7-9|TRBJ2-1|NA|TRBD2|16
TGTGCCAGCGGATGGCTAATAGCGGGAGGAGGAACTGAGCAGTTCTTC
CASGWLIAGGGTEQFF
>TRBV18|TRBJ2-3|NA|NA|13
TGTGCCAGCTCACCGTCGGGGATCCATACGCAGTATTTT
CASSPSGIHTQYF
>TRBV7-8|TRBJ1-2|once|TRBD1|13
TGTGCCAGCAGCCAGGGACAGGGGATCGGCTACACCTTC
CASSQGQGIGYTF
>TRBV10-3|TRBJ2-7|NA|NA|12
TGTGCCGCGGGCGGACAGACCTACGAGCAGTACTTC
CAAGGQTYEQYF
>TRBV9|TRBJ2-7|NA|NA|13
TGTGCCAGCAGCGTAACATCCTCCTACGAGCAGTACTTC
CASSVTSSYEQYF
>TRBV4-3|TRBJ1-2|NA|TRBD1|14
TGCGCCAGCAGCCTGACAGGGGGGAACTATGGCTACACCTTC
CASSLTGGNYGYTF